These 28 T cell receptor beta chains were all obtained from the same sample, sequenced in a study of T cell responses to AZD1222 COVID-19 vaccine. Sequencing used immunoSEQ multiplex PCR; TCRdb keeps in-frame clones, though not all of them. The sample lists roughly 100,000 clones; approximately 90% were seen once. The source was peripheral blood, collected 28 days after the second AZD1222 dose. Receptors were obtained from an adult who received the AZD1222 COVID-19 vaccine.

This rearrangement joins TRBV5-1 to TRBJ1-5; D gene ambiguous. The CDR3 contains 15 residues. Trimming took 0 bases from V and 0 from J, leaving 7 bases between them. Germline lookup yields CDR1 SGHRS and CDR2 YFSETQ. The CDR3 DNA reads TGCGCCAGCAGCTTGGGCAGTGATAGCAATCAGCCCCAGCATTTT. Protein: CASSLGSDSNQPQHF.

In the case of this clone: Germline is not matched at one junction end, which may reflect a read error. V and J are TRBV7-7 and TRBJ2-3; 8 nucleotides agree with TRBD2. Looked up from germline, CDR1 is SSHAT and CDR2 is FNYEAQ (reference sequence). The CDR3 runs to 14 residues. CDR3 coding DNA: TGTGCTAGCAGCTTAGCGGGAATCACAGATACGCAGTATTTT. Its translation is CASSLAGITDTQYF. The full variable domain, in which reference TRBV7-7 and TRBJ2-3 provide the parts outside the CDR3, is GAGVSQSPRYKVTKRGQDVTLRCDPISSHATLYWYQQALGQGPEFLTYFNYEAQPDKSGLPSDRFSAERPEGSISTLTIQRTEQRDSAMYRCASSLAGITDTQYFGPGTRLTVL.

The V call is TRBV27, the J call TRBJ1-1; D unresolved. Trimming left V 3 bases short and J 1 base short, with 12 bases between. CDR1 MNHEY and CDR2 SMNVEV come from the germline V gene (reference sequence). The CDR3 is 15 amino acids. As DNA, the CDR3 is TGTGCCAGCAGTTTTTCAACAGTTGGGAACACTGAAGCTTTCTTT. Translation: CASSFSTVGNTEAFF.

The chain recombines TRBV2 with TRBJ1-6; unclear D gene. Trimming left V 0 bases short and J 10 bases short, with 7 bases between. Germline values: CDR1 SNHLY, CDR2 FYNNEI. This CDR3 comprises 13 residues. The CDR3 is CASSEAERSPLHF. The CDR3 DNA reads as TGTGCCAGCAGTGAAGCGGAGAGATCACCCCTCCACTTT.

This chain uses TRBV7-6 with TRBJ1-3; D not certain. The CDR3 sequence is 15 residues long. Germline loops: CDR1 SGHVS, CDR2 FNYEAQ. Trimming removed 6 bases at V and 4 bases at J, with 16 bases between. The CDR3 bases are TGTGCCAGCAGTCCAGACCGGCCGGGAGGAAACACCATATATTTT. Its translation is CASSPDRPGGNTIYF.

The chain links TRBV9 to TRBJ2-2; D remains ambiguous. This CDR3 comprises 16 residues. The V end lost 3 bases, the J end lost 4 bases, and 16 bases lay between the germline ends. Germline V gene sequence: CDR1 SGDLS, CDR2 YYNGEE. As DNA, the CDR3 is TGTGCCAGCAGCGGGGGTCCGGGCATGGGCACCGGGGAGCTGTTTTTT. This codes for CASSGGPGMGTGELFF.

The rearrangement links TRBV6-2 or TRBV6-3 to TRBJ2-5; a weak D match, TRBD1 (5 bases). CDR3 length equals 15 residues. Germline V gene data show CDR1 as MNHEY and CDR2 as SVGEGT. The V end was cut by 0 bases, the J end by 4 bases, with 12 bases between. The DNA for the CDR3 is TGTGCCAGCAGTTACTCGACAGCTCGGGTAGAGACCCAGTACTTC. Its translation: CASSYSTARVETQYF.

The V gene is TRBV9, the J gene TRBJ2-1; D call uncertain. CDR3 size: 13 residues. Per the germline V gene, CDR1 is SGDLS and CDR2 is YYNGEE. V shed 0 bases and J shed 9 bases, with 10 bases lying between them. Here the CDR3 DNA reads TGTGCCAGCAGCGTAGGATCTTGGTCTGAGCAGTTCTTC. It yields the protein CASSVGSWSEQFF.

In its sample, this clone was seen once. The genes are TRBV6-5 and TRBJ1-2; 7 bases are shared with TRBD1. Germline values: CDR1 MNHEY, CDR2 SVGAGI. Unmatched junction bases numbered 4, after V lost 0 bases and J lost 6 bases. The CDR3 is made up of 14 amino acids. CDR3 in DNA: TGTGCCAGCAGTTACTCGAGACAGGGTGATGGCTACACCTTC. Protein: CASSYSRQGDGYTF.

The CDR3 loop reads CASSPGVRGQAKNIQYF. For the CDR3, the DNA is TGTGCCAGCAGCCCAGGGGTCCGGGGACAGGCGAAAAACATTCAGTACTTC. V usage is TRBV7-6 and J usage is TRBJ2-4; TRBD1 aligns across 8 bases. The length of the CDR3 is 17 residues. V was pared by 5 bases and J by 4 bases, with 13 bases of the junction left unmatched. In germline, CDR1 is SGHVS, CDR2 FNYEAQ.

This clone was seen a single time. CDR3 in amino acids: CASSYADGRGGRYGYTF. The CDR3 DNA follows: TGTGCCAGCAGCTACGCTGATGGCAGGGGCGGACGCTATGGCTACACCTTC. This chain links TRBV28 with TRBJ1-2; D is possibly TRBD1 (6 bases). The CDR3 is 17 amino acids. Looked up from germline, CDR1 is MDHEN and CDR2 is SYDVKM. The V gene lost 6 bases and the J gene lost 4 bases, with 24 bases spanning the gap.

V and J are TRBV5-4 and TRBJ2-7; 11 nucleotides match TRBD1. CDR1 is SGHNT and CDR2 is YYREEE in the germline V gene (reference sequence). Unmatched junction bases numbered 5, after V lost 3 bases and J lost 6 bases. The CDR3 length is 14 residues. The CDR3 here is CASSYPGQGGEQYF. The DNA for the CDR3 is TGTGCCAGCAGCTATCCGGGACAGGGGGGCGAGCAGTACTTC.

The CDR3 sequence is CASSNPGLAYEQYF. DNA of the CDR3: TGTGCCAGCAGCAACCCGGGACTTGCCTACGAGCAGTACTTC. This chain uses TRBV28 with TRBJ2-7; a weak D match, TRBD2 (6 bases). The CDR3 loop spans 14 amino acids. CDR1 and CDR2 from the germline V gene are MDHEN and SYDVKM. Trimming removed 6 bases at V and 2 bases at J, with 14 bases between.

The chain combines TRBV10-3 with TRBJ2-3, with 8 bases matching TRBD2. Germline CDR1 is ENHRY and CDR2 is SYGVKD. The CDR3 contains 13 residues. V was pared by 5 bases and J by 4 bases, with 2 bases of the junction left unmatched. This CDR3 reads CAISTGGPDTQYF. The CDR3 DNA follows: TGTGCCATCAGTACGGGGGGGCCAGATACGCAGTATTTT.

The chain carries TRBV7-9 and TRBJ1-1; D unresolved. The CDR3 loop spans 13 amino acids. Germline CDR1 and CDR2: SEHNR and FQNEAQ (reference sequence). Trimming took off 2 bases at V and 2 bases at J, with 6 bases between the two ends. CDR3 loop: CASSLNSNTEAFF. CDR3 bases: TGTGCCAGCAGCTTAAACTCAAACACTGAAGCTTTCTTT. Together with reference TRBV7-9 and TRBJ1-1, the CDR3 gives the full variable domain: DTGVSQNPRHKITKRGQNVTFRCDPISEHNRLYWYRQTLGQGPEFLTYFQNEAQLEKSRLLSDRFSAERPKGSFSTLEIQRTEQGDSAMYLCASSLNSNTEAFFGQGTRLTVV.

The chain carries TRBV15 and TRBJ1-1, with TRBD1 identical over 11 bases. CDR3 length equals 15 residues. Germline V CDR1 and CDR2: LNHNV, YYDKDF (reference sequence). J was trimmed by 3 bases and V by 4 bases; bases with no gene match: 4. CDR3 in amino acids: CATSTTDRGHTEAFF. CDR3 DNA: TGTGCCACCAGCACAACGGACAGGGGGCACACTGAAGCTTTCTTT.

This sequence joins TRBV19 and TRBJ1-5; no clear D gene. The CDR3 runs 15 residues. The germline V gene has CDR1 LNHDA and CDR2 SQIVND (reference sequence). V was cut by 3 bases and J by 6 bases, with 15 bases left in between. The CDR3 nucleotides are TGTGCCAGTAGTATGTTTATAAGGCCCGGTCAGCCCCAGCATTTT. Protein sequence: CASSMFIRPGQPQHF.

This clone showed up just once. The V and J genes are TRBV29-1 and TRBJ2-5; D is undetermined. The ends were cut back, 7 bases at V and 2 bases at J, with 8 bases in the middle. This CDR3 is 11 amino acids long. The germline gives CDR1 SQVTM, CDR2 ANQGSEA. CDR3 sequence: CSGGRQETQYF. The CDR3 DNA is TGCAGCGGGGGTCGGCAAGAGACCCAGTACTTC.

The chain recombines TRBV5-1 with TRBJ2-1, with 7 nucleotides matching TRBD1. The CDR3 has 20 residues. Germline V gives CDR1 SGHRS, CDR2 YFSETQ. Trimming took 5 bases from V and 0 from J; bases not matched to a gene: 20. Here the CDR3 DNA reads TGCGCCAGCAGTATAGACCCAGGACAGGCAAGCGCGAGCTCCTACAATGAGCAGTTCTTC. Residues: CASSIDPGQASASSYNEQFF.

V is TRBV12-3 or TRBV12-4 and J is TRBJ2-7; D gene unclear. CDR3 length equals 13 residues. Trimming cost V 3 bases and J 2 bases, with 8 bases left between them. The chain's CDR3 is CASSFRQTYEQYF. For the CDR3, the DNA is TGTGCCAGCAGTTTTCGGCAGACCTACGAGCAGTACTTC.

The rearrangement links TRBV29-1 to TRBJ1-2, with D perhaps TRBD1 (6 bases). The V gene's germline CDR1 is SQVTM and CDR2 ANQGSEA. V gave up 4 bases and J gave up 3 bases, with 15 bases separating them. The CDR3 has 14 residues. The CDR3 protein is CSVAEGGRDYGYTF. The CDR3 DNA sequence: TGCAGCGTTGCGGAGGGGGGTCGAGACTATGGCTACACCTTC. The variable domain in full, completed from reference TRBV29-1 and TRBJ1-2, reads SAVISQKPSRDICQRGTSLTIQCQVDSQVTMMFWYRQQPGQSLTLIATANQGSEATYESGFVIDKFPISRPNLTFSTLTVSNMSPEDSSIYLCSVAEGGRDYGYTFGSGTRLTVV.

This chain connects TRBV9 to TRBJ2-1; 7 nucleotides match TRBD1. The CDR3 length is 16 residues. Germline CDR1 SGDLS, CDR2 YYNGEE. J lost 2 bases, V lost 1 base, and 6 bases had no gene match. The CDR3 coding sequence is TGTGCCAGCAGCGTATTGCGGCAGGGGGCCTACAATGAGCAGTTCTTC. This translates into CASSVLRQGAYNEQFF. Filled out from reference TRBV9 and TRBJ2-1, the complete variable domain reads DSGVTQTPKHLITATGQRVTLRCSPRSGDLSVYWYQQSLDQGLQFLIQYYNGEERAKGNILERFSAQQFPDLHSELNLSSLELGDSALYFCASSVLRQGAYNEQFFGPGTRLTVL.

This clone is a singleton in its sample. The chain is built from TRBV6-4 and TRBJ2-7; 10 bases map to TRBD2. This CDR3 comprises 14 residues. Germline V lookup: CDR1 MRHNA, CDR2 SNTAGT. Trimming cost V 9 bases and J 2 bases; bases outside gene matches: 7. CDR3 DNA: TGTGCCAGACGAGACACTAGCGGGACCTACGAGCAGTACTTC. It codes for CARRDTSGTYEQYF.

The CDR3 region has the DNA TGTGCCAGCAGCCCACAGGGGATTGGCACAGATACGCAGTATTTT. The encoded protein is CASSPQGIGTDTQYF. The V gene is TRBV7-2, the J gene TRBJ2-3; 7 positions match TRBD1. There are 15 residues in the CDR3. Germline V CDR1 and CDR2: SGHTA, FQGNSA. Losses at the gene ends were 5 bases for V and 1 base for J; bases not matched to a gene: 6.

This chain links TRBV5-4 with TRBJ2-5; D possibly corresponds to TRBD2 (6 bases). The CDR3 loop spans 14 amino acids. Per germline, CDR1 SGHNT and CDR2 YYREEE (reference sequence). V was cut by 3 bases and J by 2 bases, with 11 bases left in between. CDR3 in DNA: TGTGCCAGCAGCTCACGGGGGTCTCAAGAGACCCAGTACTTC. The encoded protein is CASSSRGSQETQYF.

The genes are TRBV10-2 and TRBJ2-1; TRBD2 aligns across 9 bases. CDR1 is WSHSY, CDR2 SAAADI, per germline. This CDR3 has 14 amino acids. The trim removed 7 bases at V and 7 bases at J, leaving 8 bases unmatched. CDR3: CASISSGKRNEQFF. CDR3 coding DNA: TGCGCCAGCATCTCTAGCGGGAAAAGGAATGAGCAGTTCTTC.

The chain has TRBV12-3 or TRBV12-4 and TRBJ2-7; TRBD1 is a possible D gene (6 bases). V was clipped by 6 bases and J by 7 bases, with 13 bases between them. The CDR3 is 12 residues long. CDR3 protein: CASRSITGEQYF. The DNA for the CDR3 is TGTGCCAGCAGGTCAATTACAGGGGAGCAGTACTTC.

In this sample, this clone turned up a few times. The chain recombines TRBV11-2 with TRBJ2-7, with unresolved D. The CDR3 runs to 12 residues. Trimming cost V 1 base and J 6 bases, with 7 bases left between them. The germline CDR1 and CDR2 sequences are SGHAT and FQNNGV. CDR3 sequence: CASSLANGEQYF. CDR3 nucleotide sequence: TGTGCCAGCAGCTTAGCCAACGGCGAGCAGTACTTC.